These 10 T cell receptor beta chains came from one sample sequenced in a study of blood T cell repertoires in COVID-19. Assay: immunoSEQ multiplex PCR; the TCRdb copy retains only in-frame clones and omits some. This table has roughly 180,000 clones, about four fifths appearing once. What was sequenced was peripheral blood. All receptors derive from a woman aged 55-70 years with COVID-19, enrolled during active disease.

This chain connects TRBV3-1 (or the pseudogene TRBV3-2) to TRBJ1-2; D is unclear. Germline V gives CDR1 LGHDT, CDR2 YNNKEL (reference sequence). This CDR3 spans 15 amino acids. V was pared by 0 bases and J by 8 bases, with 16 bases between. The CDR3 loop is CASSQDTVRGRGYTF. CDR3 in DNA: TGTGCCAGCAGCCAAGATACGGTTAGAGGGCGCGGCTACACCTTC.

The J gene is TRBJ2-5, the V gene TRBV6-1; a possible D gene is TRBD2 (6 bases). The CDR3 runs to 15 residues. The V end lost 3 bases, the J end lost 2 bases, and 13 bases lay between the germline ends. CDR1 and CDR2 from the germline V gene are MNHNS and SASEGT. DNA for the CDR3: TGTGCCAGCAGTGATCCGGGACTTAGACAAGAGACCCAGTACTTC. Translation: CASSDPGLRQETQYF.

The V call is TRBV10-1, the J call TRBJ1-2; 8 bases align to TRBD1. Trimming cost V 6 bases and J 7 bases; bases outside gene matches: 7. The CDR3 runs 13 residues. Germline CDR1 WNHNN, CDR2 SYGVQD (reference sequence). In DNA form, the CDR3 reads TGCGCCAGCAGCATGACAGGGGTGGGTGGCTACACCTTC. Protein sequence: CASSMTGVGGYTF.

This chain uses TRBV6-5 with TRBJ2-7; D is unclear. V was pared by 8 bases and J by 3 bases, with 17 bases between. The CDR3 extends over 14 amino acids. CDR1 MNHEY and CDR2 SVGAGI come from the germline V gene. CDR3 coding DNA: TGTGCCAGCTCAAACCCCCAGTCCCGCTACGAGCAGTACTTC. It specifies CASSNPQSRYEQYF.

The chain has TRBV10-1 and TRBJ2-1; TRBD2 aligns across 14 bases. The CDR3 runs 16 residues. Per germline, CDR1 WNHNN and CDR2 SYGVQD (reference sequence). After removal of 3 bases from V and 7 bases from J, the junction contained 5 bases not matched to a gene. The CDR3, as DNA: TGCGCCAGCAGTGACCAGGGACTAGCGGGGGTTAATGAGCAGTTCTTC. This sequence encodes CASSDQGLAGVNEQFF.

The chain carries TRBV7-6 and TRBJ2-6; 7 bases map to TRBD2. The CDR3 covers 17 residues. J gave up 0 bases and V 6 bases, and 8 bases lay outside the gene matches. Germline loops: CDR1 SGHVS, CDR2 FNYEAQ. The CDR3 bases are TGTGCCAGCAGTCCTAGGACGGGAGGCTCTGGGGCCAACGTCCTGACTTTC. Protein sequence: CASSPRTGGSGANVLTF.

The chain is built from TRBV5-1 and TRBJ2-1; TRBD2 aligns across 8 bases. Germline CDR1 SGHRS, CDR2 YFSETQ. V was pared by 2 bases and J by 0 bases, with 13 bases of the junction left unmatched. This CDR3 contains 19 residues. The CDR3 coding sequence is TGCGCCAGCAGCTTCCTAACTAGCGGAGTTGGGTTCTCCTACAATGAGCAGTTCTTC. Its protein is CASSFLTSGVGFSYNEQFF.

This chain uses TRBV3-1 (or the pseudogene TRBV3-2) with TRBJ1-2; the D is unclear. The CDR3 has 13 residues. Germline values: CDR1 LGHDT, CDR2 YNNKEL (reference sequence). Deletions cut 3 bases from V and 1 base from J, with 6 bases between. The CDR3 spells CASSQLSNYGYTF. The CDR3 DNA follows: TGTGCCAGCAGCCAGCTAAGTAACTATGGCTACACCTTC.

The gene calls are TRBV11-2 and TRBJ2-7, with 8 bases identical to TRBD2. Germline trimming cut 4 bases from V and 6 bases from J; bases unmatched to any gene: 5. The CDR3 loop spans 13 amino acids. CDR1 is SGHAT and CDR2 is FQNNGV in the germline V gene. The CDR3 bases are TGTGCCAGCAGCTGGACTAGCATCAGCGAGCAGTACGTC. Translating gives CASSWTSISEQYV.

The chain combines TRBV2 with TRBJ2-7; D possibly corresponds to TRBD1 (6 bases). Between the trimmed V and J ends, which lost 7 bases and 5 bases, there was a span of 15 bases. The CDR3 is 13 amino acids. The germline V gene encodes CDR1 SNHLY and CDR2 FYNNEI. DNA of the CDR3: TGTGCCAGCACCGTAGACAGGTCCCACGAGCAGTACTTC. Translation: CASTVDRSHEQYF.